One TCR beta chain is described in this entry. Antigen unknown. TCRdb ran MiXCR on the 5' RACE reads and lists one entry per CDR3 protein. The profile covers 550,000 or so distinct CDR3 sequences, with less than 20% appearing a single time and approximately 14% taken by the ten largest. This sample was taken from a study of T cells after yellow fever vaccination. Study information: Low-cell-number fractions underwent preparation using SMART-Seq v4 Ultra Low Input.

Study-wide points: After the booster, over 95% of CD4 and 88% of CD8 primary-response clones were re-detected. Weaker, the secondary response had a peak occurring faster, on day 5 versus 15. Shared CD4/CD8 clonotypes were a small share, likely from convergent recombination.

The sequence derives from a man aged 25 to 40 who received the YFV17D yellow fever vaccine. Sequencing used PBMCs, obtained 15 days after the yellow fever booster vaccination.

The CDR3 reads CASSPPRPSSYNEQFF. The CDR3 bases are TGTGCCAGCTCACCACCGAGACCTAGCTCCTACAATGAGCAGTTCTTC. The rearrangement uses TRBV18 and TRBJ2-1; D call uncertain. The CDR3 length is 16 residues. Germline lookup yields CDR1 KGHSH and CDR2 LQKENI. Trimming cost V 0 bases and J 0 bases, with 9 bases left between them.